Following are 27 T cell receptor beta chains from one sample sequenced in a study of naive CD8 T cells in extremely preterm neonates. Sequenced by immunoSEQ multiplex PCR; TCRdb stores in-frame clones only, minus some. The table has several thousand clones, 95% to 98% seen once; the top ten hold 0.36%. The sequencing input was naive CD8+ T cells from blood. The receptors come from a human donor in good health.

The chain joins TRBV29-1 to TRBJ2-5; 12 bases agree with TRBD2. The CDR3 length is 13 residues. The V gene end was trimmed by 5 bases and the J gene end by 3 bases; junction bases not matched to a gene: 1. Germline CDR1 and CDR2: SQVTM and ANQGSEA. CDR3: CSVPSGGEETQYF. In DNA form, the CDR3 reads TGCAGCGTTCCTAGCGGGGGGGAAGAGACCCAGTACTTC.

The CDR3, as DNA: TGTGCCAGCAGCTCCAAAAAGACCCAGTACTTC. It codes for CASSSKKTQYF. The chain links TRBV7-6 to TRBJ2-5; D call uncertain. Germline V CDR1 and CDR2: SGHVS, FNYEAQ. This CDR3 spans 11 amino acids. V was trimmed by 4 bases and J by 6 bases, leaving 6 bases between them.

The V call is TRBV27, the J call TRBJ2-1; 11 positions agree with TRBD1. Germline CDR1 MNHEY, CDR2 SMNVEV (reference sequence). V dropped 2 bases and J dropped 3; count of bases not matched to a gene: 0. CDR3 size: 15 residues. As DNA, the CDR3 is TGTGCCAGCAGTTTAGGGACAGGGGGCTACAATGAGCAGTTCTTC. Residues: CASSLGTGGYNEQFF.

The chain recombines TRBV19 with TRBJ2-5; D gene ambiguous. The J call may be mistaken, given a closer DNA end match to TRBJ2-7. The germline V gene encodes CDR1 LNHDA and CDR2 SQIVND (reference sequence). The CDR3 is made up of 13 amino acids. The CDR3 DNA sequence: TGTGCCAGTCAGCTAGGTCCGGAAAGCGAGCAGTACTTC. Protein product: CASQLGPESEQYF.

The V and J genes are TRBV29-1 and TRBJ2-5; TRBD2 matches at 9 bases. The CDR3 contains 14 residues. Trimming cost V 6 bases and J 5 bases; bases outside gene matches: 10. CDR1 and CDR2 from the germline V gene are SQVTM and ANQGSEA. The CDR3 nucleotides are TGCAGCGTACCCGGGCGGGAGGGATACGAGACCCAGTACTTC. Amino acid sequence: CSVPGREGYETQYF.

The CDR3: CASSGSGTSTDTQYF. Here the CDR3 DNA reads TGTGCCAGCAGCGGTTCCGGGACTAGCACAGATACGCAGTATTTT. The chain links TRBV9 to TRBJ2-3; tentatively, D is TRBD2 (6 bases). The CDR3 is 15 amino acids. Germline V gene lookup returns CDR1 SGDLS and CDR2 YYNGEE. Trimming removed 3 bases from V and 0 bases from J, with 11 bases in between.

The J gene is TRBJ2-2, the V gene TRBV7-2; 15 nucleotides align to TRBD2. J gave up 6 bases and V 5 bases, and 4 bases lay outside the gene matches. Looked up from germline, CDR1 is SGHTA and CDR2 is FQGNSA. The CDR3 extends over 16 amino acids. CDR3 sequence reads: CASSPRTSGGAGELFF. As DNA, the CDR3 is TGTGCCAGCAGCCCTCGGACTAGCGGGGGGGCCGGGGAGCTGTTTTTT.

Here the CDR3 reads CASSQGGGYQETQYF. As DNA, the CDR3 is TGCGCCAGCAGCCAAGGCGGGGGGTACCAAGAGACCCAGTACTTC. The J gene is TRBJ2-5, the V gene TRBV4-1; 8 positions agree with TRBD2. Germline V gene lookup returns CDR1 MGHRA and CDR2 YSYEKL. Losses at the gene ends were 1 base for V and 0 bases for J; bases not matched to a gene: 1. The length of the CDR3 is 15 residues.

The rearrangement links TRBV15 to TRBJ1-3; D is unresolved. Between the trimmed V and J ends, which lost 0 bases and 2 bases, there was a span of 8 bases. Germline CDR1 and CDR2: LNHNV and YYDKDF (reference sequence). This CDR3 is 15 amino acids long. The CDR3 region has the DNA TGTGCCACCAGCAGAGATGACGGGGCTGGAAACACCATATATTTT. Encoded protein: CATSRDDGAGNTIYF.

This rearrangement joins TRBV7-6 to TRBJ1-4; 7 bases map to TRBD1. The CDR3 runs to 14 residues. The trim removed 4 bases at V and 5 bases at J, leaving 4 bases unmatched. From germline, CDR1 is SGHVS and CDR2 FNYEAQ. In nucleotides, the CDR3 is TGTGCCAGCAGCTCCGACAGGGAGAATGAAAAACTGTTTTTT. It encodes CASSSDRENEKLFF.

The chain recombines TRBV9 with TRBJ2-5; maybe TRBD1 (5 bases). Germline CDR1 is SGDLS and CDR2 is YYNGEE. Trimming removed 5 bases at V and 3 bases at J, with 14 bases between. The CDR3 runs 14 residues. The CDR3 nucleotides are TGTGCCAGCAGTATCCAGGGCGGAGAAGAGACCCAGTACTTC. It yields the protein CASSIQGGEETQYF. Full variable domain (remainder filled in from reference TRBV9 and TRBJ2-5): DSGVTQTPKHLITATGQRVTLRCSPRSGDLSVYWYQQSLDQGLQFLIQYYNGEERAKGNILERFSAQQFPDLHSELNLSSLELGDSALYFCASSIQGGEETQYFGPGTRLLVL.

The rearrangement uses TRBV5-6 and TRBJ1-5; D call uncertain. CDR1 and CDR2 from the germline V gene are SGHDT and YYEEEE. This CDR3 has 12 amino acids. V lost 2 bases and J 6 bases, leaving 6 bases between the germline ends. CDR3 sequence (DNA): TGTGCCAGCAGCTTAACTAGTCAGCCCCAGCATTTT. Translating it yields CASSLTSQPQHF.

The chain carries TRBV21-1 and TRBJ1-5; the table names TRBD1, a call not compared with the DNA. TRBV21-1 is recorded as a pseudogene. The CDR3 is made up of 14 amino acids. For the CDR3, the DNA is TGTGCCAGCAGCAATGGACAGGGCCGTCAGCCCCAGCATTTT. This translates into CASSNGQGRQPQHF.

The J gene is TRBJ2-3, the V gene TRBV4-1; 8 nucleotides line up with TRBD2. CDR3 size: 18 residues. Germline values: CDR1 MGHRA, CDR2 YSYEKL. V lost 1 base, J lost 0 bases, and 9 bases stayed unmatched. CDR3 in amino acids: CASSQGPGGELSTDTQYF. The CDR3 DNA follows: TGCGCCAGCAGCCAAGGGCCCGGGGGGGAGCTTAGCACAGATACGCAGTATTTT.

The genes are TRBV27 and TRBJ2-1, with 14 bases lining up with TRBD2. Germline CDR1 and CDR2: MNHEY and SMNVEV (reference sequence). V was clipped by 5 bases and J by 8 bases; unmatched bases: 5. The CDR3 totals 15 residues. Here the CDR3 DNA reads TGTGCCAGCAGTGAGACTAGCGGGGGGGCCGATGAGCAGTTCTTC. This sequence encodes CASSETSGGADEQFF.

V gene TRBV14 combines with J gene TRBJ1-2, with 8 bases identical to TRBD1. The CDR3 has 15 residues. Looked up from germline, CDR1 is SGHDN and CDR2 is FVKESK. V gave up 0 bases and J gave up 6 bases; unmatched junction bases: 6. The CDR3 here is CASSQELTGEDGYTF. As DNA, the CDR3 is TGTGCCAGCAGCCAAGAACTGACAGGGGAGGATGGCTACACCTTC. The variable domain in full, with the rest retrieved from reference TRBV14 and TRBJ1-2, is EAGVTQFPSHSVIEKGQTVTLRCDPISGHDNLYWYRRVMGKEIKFLLHFVKESKQDESGMPNNRFLAERTGGTYSTLKVQPAELEDSGVYFCASSQELTGEDGYTFGSGTRLTVV.

The V gene is TRBV7-9, the J gene TRBJ2-5; 12 nucleotides align to TRBD1. The trim removed 5 bases at V and 6 bases at J, leaving 7 bases unmatched. The CDR3 consists of 15 residues. Germline values: CDR1 SEHNR, CDR2 FQNEAQ (reference sequence). The CDR3 sequence is CASSPEGQGAKTQYF. CDR3 bases: TGTGCCAGCAGCCCAGAGGGACAGGGGGCAAAGACCCAGTACTTC.

V usage is TRBV4-1 and J usage is TRBJ2-7; 7 nucleotides line up with TRBD2. The length of the CDR3 is 13 residues. Trimming took 5 bases from V and 2 from J; bases not matched to a gene: 3. The V gene's germline CDR1 is MGHRA and CDR2 YSYEKL. CDR3 nucleotides: TGCGCCAGCAGCATGGGGGGGGCCTACGAGCAGTACTTC. Its translation: CASSMGGAYEQYF.

This chain joins TRBV4-1 and TRBJ2-2, with 10 bases matching TRBD2. The CDR3 is 17 residues long. The V and J ends lost 4 bases and 6 bases, in that order; junction bases with no gene match: 11. Germline V gives CDR1 MGHRA, CDR2 YSYEKL. In DNA form, the CDR3 reads TGCGCCAGCAGCCCCCGCATAAGCGGGGGGGTGGCCGGGGAGCTGTTTTTT. It yields the protein CASSPRISGGVAGELFF.

The gene calls are TRBV27 and TRBJ1-2; 10 positions match TRBD1. Germline trimming cut 3 bases from V and 8 bases from J; bases unmatched to any gene: 6. The CDR3 consists of 14 residues. Germline V lookup: CDR1 MNHEY, CDR2 SMNVEV (reference sequence). CDR3 sequence (DNA): TGTGCCAGCAGTTTGGGGACAGGGGCGCCGGGCTACACCTTC. Its protein is CASSLGTGAPGYTF.

The CDR3 DNA is TGTGCCAGCAGTGAATATCCGGGGGAGGAAGCTTTCTTT. Translation gives CASSEYPGEEAFF. The chain is built from TRBV6-5 and TRBJ1-1; D may be TRBD1 (5 bases). The CDR3 length is 13 residues. Looked up from germline, CDR1 is MNHEY and CDR2 is SVGAGI. The V end was cut by 5 bases, the J end by 8 bases, with 15 bases between.

The chain links TRBV2 to TRBJ1-5, with D perhaps TRBD1 (6 bases). Trimming cost V 8 bases and J 6 bases, with 20 bases left between them. The CDR3 has 15 amino acids. Germline V gene sequence: CDR1 SNHLY, CDR2 FYNNEI. For the CDR3, the DNA is TGTGCCAGCGGGGATTACAGGGAGGGGGGTCAGCCCCAGCATTTT. It is translated as CASGDYREGGQPQHF.

This chain's CDR3 is CASSYSRQLMNTEAFF. CDR3 in DNA: TGTGCCAGCAGTTACTCGCGCCAACTGATGAACACTGAAGCTTTCTTT. The rearrangement uses TRBV6-6 and TRBJ1-1, with D unclear. The CDR3 length is 16 residues. Trimming removed 0 bases at V and 0 bases at J, with 11 bases between. Germline V gives CDR1 MNHNY, CDR2 SVGAGI (reference sequence).

Here the CDR3 DNA reads TGTGCCAGCACCGACAGGGTCAACACCGGGGAGCTGTTTTTT. It specifies CASTDRVNTGELFF. The chain employs TRBV6-5 and TRBJ2-2; 7 bases align to TRBD1. There are 14 residues in the CDR3. CDR1 is MNHEY and CDR2 is SVGAGI in the germline V gene. Trimming removed 7 bases from V and 2 bases from J; junction bases left unmatched: 4.

The chain recombines TRBV5-8 with TRBJ2-3; 7 bases align to TRBD1. Per the germline V gene, CDR1 is SGHTS and CDR2 is YDEGEE. The CDR3 extends over 15 amino acids. V shed 1 base, J shed 4 bases, and the junction held 6 bases outside the gene matches. CDR3 coding DNA: TGTGCCAGCAGCTTGTTGACAGGGTGGGCAGATACGCAGTATTTT. As protein: CASSLLTGWADTQYF.

This chain connects TRBV9 to TRBJ2-5; perhaps TRBD1 as D (6 bases). The DNA matches TRBJ2-7 better at its end, which makes the J call doubtful. This CDR3 spans 15 amino acids. CDR1 is SGDLS and CDR2 is YYNGEE in the germline V gene. The CDR3 region is CASSVGTKGSYEQYF. CDR3 bases: TGTGCCAGCAGCGTGGGGACAAAGGGGAGCTACGAGCAGTACTTC.

The chain carries TRBV4-3 and TRBJ2-3; a possible D gene is TRBD2 (6 bases). Germline CDR1 and CDR2: LGHNA and YSLEER. The CDR3 has 15 amino acids. Trimming cost V 0 bases and J 3 bases, with 10 bases left between them. The DNA for the CDR3 is TGCGCCAGCAGCCAAGATGGAGGGCGTACAGATACGCAGTATTTT. Amino acids: CASSQDGGRTDTQYF.